These 32 T cell receptor beta chains were all obtained from the same sample, sequenced in a study of CD8+CD57+ T cells in acquired aplastic anemia. For CDR3 and TCR beta VDJ profiling, genomic DNA was the template used. TCRdb passed the reads through MiXCR, listing each CDR3 protein once. Among about 400,000 distinct CDR3 sequences listed, about two thirds were seen once. The sequencing sample was made of sorted CD4+, CD8+, or CD8+CD57+ T cells (not recorded which) from PBMCs. The receptors come from a human donor in good health, serving as a control.

This clonotype was seen a handful of times. It is likely a read error, because the conserved phenylalanine at the end of the CDR3 is missing. The chain combines TRBV20-1 with TRBJ2-2; D is ambiguous. CDR1 and CDR2 (germline): DFQATT, SNEGSKA (reference sequence). The CDR3 runs 13 residues. Deletions cut 2 bases from V and 3 bases from J, with 7 bases between. In DNA form, the CDR3 reads TGCAGTGCTAGATTGGGGTACACCGGGGAGCTGTTTTCT. Translated: CSARLGYTGELFS.

This clonotype was seen a few times. The V call is TRBV7-2, the J call TRBJ1-6, with D perhaps matching TRBD1 (5 bases). Germline CDR1 reads SGHTA; CDR2 reads FQGNSA. The ends were cut back, 6 bases at V and 7 bases at J, with 13 bases in the middle. The CDR3 extends over 14 amino acids. CDR3 bases: TGTGCCAGCAGGAGGGACGGAACAAATTCACCCCTCCACTTT. Its protein is CASRRDGTNSPLHF.

A remark on this clonotype: Its ends do not fully match the called genes, so a read error is possible. This chain joins TRBV7-9 and TRBJ1-5; a weak D match, TRBD1 (5 bases). CDR1 is SEHNR and CDR2 is FQNEAQ in the germline V gene (reference sequence). This CDR3 comprises 20 residues. The CDR3 region is CASSPWGMRRQQYSNQSQHF. Here the CDR3 DNA reads TGTGCCAGCAGCCCCTGGGGAATGAGGAGACAGCAGTATAGCAATCAGTCCCAGCATTTT.

This clonotype was detected only a few times. The CDR3 DNA is TGTGCCAGCAGCGCCGCAGGGGATGAGCAGTTCTTC. Its protein is CASSAAGDEQFF. The J gene is TRBJ2-1, the V gene TRBV14, with a weak D call TRBD1 (6 bases). The V end lost 5 bases, the J end lost 8 bases, and 10 bases lay between the germline ends. Germline loops: CDR1 SGHDN, CDR2 FVKESK. This CDR3 comprises 12 residues.

This clonotype was observed many times. The rearrangement uses TRBV7-2 and TRBJ2-7; 10 nucleotides align to TRBD2. Germline V gene data show CDR1 as SGHTA and CDR2 as FQGNSA. CDR3 size: 15 residues. V dropped 2 bases and J dropped 6; count of bases not matched to a gene: 7. The CDR3, as DNA: TGTGCCAGCAGCTTAAATGGAGCGGGGGGGGGCGAGCAGTACTTC. It is translated as CASSLNGAGGGEQYF.

This clonotype was seen only once. The rearrangement links TRBV7-2 to TRBJ2-3; D is uncertain. Between the trimmed V and J ends, which lost 1 base and 15 bases, there was a span of 23 bases. CDR1 and CDR2 (germline): SGHTA, FQGNSA. This CDR3 has 15 residues. The CDR3 is CASSLDVKKIDSYYF. The CDR3 region has the DNA TGTGCCAGCAGCTTAGATGTCAAGAAGATAGATAGCTACTATTTT.

This clonotype was seen more than once but under ten times. Since the CDR3 does not end with the conserved phenylalanine or tryptophan, this likely comes from a read error. The DNA is left out, because the CDR3 cannot be placed on it with certainty; the CDR3 is given as TCRdb lists it. The chain uses TRBV7-6 and TRBJ1-2; the D segment call TRBD1 is taken from the table without a DNA check. Per germline, CDR1 SGHVS and CDR2 FNYEAQ. Counting both end residues, the CDR3 totals 13 amino acids. CDR3 region: CASSSEPGRNYEQ.

J is TRBJ1-2 and V is TRBV20-1, with D perhaps TRBD1 (5 bases). Trimming removed 2 bases from V and 9 bases from J, with 16 bases in between. The V gene's germline CDR1 is DFQATT and CDR2 SNEGSKA (reference sequence). CDR3 length: 13 residues. As DNA, the CDR3 is TGCAGTGCTAGACAAACCAGGGATTATTGCTACACCTTC. It encodes CSARQTRDYCYTF.

This clonotype was recorded a few times. This rearrangement joins TRBV11-2 to TRBJ1-2, with TRBD1 matching 11 bases. Germline loops: CDR1 SGHAT, CDR2 FQNNGV. CDR3 length equals 16 residues. The V and J ends lost 6 bases and 5 bases, in that order; junction bases with no gene match: 11. This CDR3 reads CASRQGTGGYPYGYTF. The CDR3 coding sequence is TGTGCCAGCAGACAGGGGACAGGGGGTTACCCTTATGGCTACACCTTC.

This clonotype was seen repeatedly, ten times or more. The gene calls are TRBV15 and TRBJ2-6; no clear D gene. Germline V CDR1 and CDR2: LNHNV, YYDKDF (reference sequence). Trimming removed 8 bases at V and 0 bases at J, with 8 bases between. The CDR3 loop spans 14 amino acids. The CDR3 reads CATRPYSGANVLTF. CDR3 bases: TGTGCCACCCGTCCCTACTCTGGGGCCAACGTCCTGACTTTC.

The genes are TRBV19 and TRBJ1-2, with D unclear. Trimming stripped 4 bases from V and 13 bases from J, with 25 bases between. Germline V lookup: CDR1 LNHDA, CDR2 SQIVND (reference sequence). This CDR3 has 15 amino acids. The CDR3, as DNA: TGTGCCAGTAGTACCCTTCCCAGCACAGAAGATTTCTTCACCTTC. Translating it yields CASSTLPSTEDFFTF.

As regards this clonotype: Germline is not matched at one junction end, which may reflect a read error. This chain links TRBV10-3 with TRBJ1-1, with D possibly matching TRBD1 (6 bases). This CDR3 region has 14 residues. Germline V gene data show CDR1 as ENHRY and CDR2 as SYGVKD. This CDR3 is CAISRSGVNPEAFF. CDR3 coding DNA: TGTGCCATCAGCCGGTCAGGGGTCAACCCCGAAGCTTTTTTT.

Many counts were recorded for this clonotype. This chain joins TRBV3-1 and TRBJ1-4; D may be TRBD1 (5 bases). CDR1 and CDR2 from the germline V gene are LGHDT and YNNKEL (reference sequence). V was pared by 1 base and J by 5 bases, with 14 bases between. The CDR3 has 16 amino acids. DNA of the CDR3: TGTGCCAGCAGCCAAGGGAGGGCAGGGAGAAATGAAAAACTGTTTTTT. Its translation is CASSQGRAGRNEKLFF.

The chain carries TRBV6-4 and TRBJ1-2, with no clear D. This CDR3 is built from 18 residues. Germline lookup yields CDR1 MRHNA and CDR2 SNTAGT. V gave up 6 bases and J gave up 0 bases, with 23 bases separating them. CDR3 nucleotide sequence: TGTGCCAGCAGGTTACACAGCTCAACCCTGCCGGCTAACTATGGCTACACCTTC. Its protein is CASRLHSSTLPANYGYTF.

J is TRBJ2-5 and V is TRBV4-3, with a tentative D call TRBD1 (5 bases). Germline V gives CDR1 LGHNA, CDR2 YSLEER. This CDR3 has 15 amino acids. V was clipped by 0 bases and J by 7 bases, with 15 bases between them. The DNA for the CDR3 is TGCGCCAGCAGCCAAGATAACAGGATGTACGGGACCCAGTACTTC. It codes for CASSQDNRMYGTQYF.

This chain joins TRBV2 and TRBJ2-3; possibly TRBD1 for D (5 bases). V lost 0 bases and J lost 3, with 13 bases in between. The CDR3 is made up of 16 amino acids. CDR1 is SNHLY and CDR2 is FYNNEI in the germline V gene. The CDR3 DNA reads as TGTGCCAGCAGTGAAGCGCTAGGGAAGGGGACAGATACGCAGTATTTT. It encodes CASSEALGKGTDTQYF. Supplemented by reference TRBV2 and TRBJ2-3, the full variable domain reads EPEVTQTPSHQVTQMGQEVILRCVPISNHLYFYWYRQILGQKVEFLVSFYNNEISEKSEIFDDQFSVERPDGSNFTLKIRSTKLEDSAMYFCASSEALGKGTDTQYFGPGTRLTVL.

In this sample, this clonotype turned up a few times. The chain carries TRBV20-1 and TRBJ2-3; TRBD2 agrees at 16 bases. This CDR3 spans 13 amino acids. The V gene's germline CDR1 is DFQATT and CDR2 SNEGSKA (reference sequence). V shed 5 bases, J shed 13 bases, and the junction held 6 bases outside the gene matches. The chain's CDR3 is CSAGTSGGALEYF. The CDR3 coding sequence is TGCAGTGCTGGGACTAGCGGGGGGGCTTTGGAGTATTTT.

The J gene is TRBJ2-5, the V gene TRBV9, with D tentatively TRBD1 or TRBD2 (5 bases each). Germline V gene sequence: CDR1 SGDLS, CDR2 YYNGEE. There are 14 residues in the CDR3. The V gene lost 2 bases and the J gene lost 10 bases, with 18 bases spanning the gap. CDR3 nucleotides: TGTGCCAGCAGCGTGTCGGGACCAGTCTACAACCAGTACTTC. Translating gives CASSVSGPVYNQYF.

This clonotype was found many times. The chain is built from TRBV7-6 and TRBJ1-4; perhaps TRBD1 as D (5 bases). Germline V gene lookup returns CDR1 SGHVS and CDR2 FNYEAQ. V dropped 4 bases and J dropped 4 bases, with 19 bases sitting between them. This CDR3 contains 17 residues. The CDR3 here is CASSSQPGGTFNEKLFF. CDR3 sequence (DNA): TGTGCCAGCAGCTCCCAGCCGGGGGGAACATTTAATGAAAAACTGTTTTTT.

With regard to this clonotype: The CDR3 does not end in the conserved phenylalanine or tryptophan, so this is likely a read error. The J gene is TRBJ2-7, the V gene TRBV7-4; weak D call: TRBD1 (5 bases). The germline V gene has CDR1 SGHVT and CDR2 SQSDAQ. V lost 10 bases to trimming and J lost 4 bases, with 14 bases between them. The CDR3 is 12 amino acids. The CDR3 region has the DNA TGTGCCAACGGCAGGGCCCTATACGAGCAGTACTAC. Residues: CANGRALYEQYY.

This clonotype was seen repeatedly, ten times or more. The chain is built from TRBV10-1 and TRBJ2-1; D is uncertain. Looked up from germline, CDR1 is WNHNN and CDR2 is SYGVQD (reference sequence). This CDR3 contains 12 residues. Trimming removed 3 bases from V and 6 bases from J, with 6 bases in between. This CDR3 is CASSDDTNEQFF. The CDR3 bases are TGCGCCAGCAGTGATGACACCAATGAGCAGTTCTTC.

Worth noting for this clonotype: A read error may produce the germline difference seen at one junction end. J is TRBJ1-5 and V is TRBV7-8, with D possibly matching TRBD1 (5 bases). Per the germline V gene, CDR1 is SGHVS and CDR2 is FQNEAQ. The CDR3 consists of 14 residues. The CDR3 coding sequence is TGTGCCAGCAGCTTGCTGGACACGAACTATGGCTACAATTTT. As protein: CASSLLDTNYGYNF. The full variable domain, in which reference TRBV7-8 and TRBJ1-5 provide the parts outside the CDR3, is GAGVSQSPRYKVAKRGQDVALRCDPISGHVSLFWYQQALGQGPEFLTYFQNEAQLDKSGLPSDRFFAERPEGSVSTLKIQRTQQEDSAVYLCASSLLDTNYGYNFGDGTRLSIL.

This clonotype occurred a few times. The chain combines TRBV12-5 with TRBJ2-1, with 10 bases that match TRBD2. Germline V gene data show CDR1 as LGHNT and CDR2 as FRNRAP. This CDR3 is built from 18 residues. Trimming removed 5 bases from V and 1 base from J; junction bases left unmatched: 11. The CDR3 loop reads CASGPRAAGGPSYNEQFF. The CDR3 DNA sequence: TGTGCTAGTGGTCCCCGAGCAGCGGGGGGGCCATCCTACAATGAGCAGTTCTTC.

This clonotype was picked up one time. The chain uses TRBV7-9 and TRBJ2-5, with D maybe TRBD2 (6 bases). Trimming stripped 2 bases from V and 3 bases from J, with 10 bases between. CDR1 and CDR2 from the germline V gene are SEHNR and FQNEAQ (reference sequence). The CDR3 is 14 residues long. CDR3 nucleotide sequence: TGTGCCAGCAGCTTAAATGGGGGGAAAGAGACCCAGTACTTC. Translation gives CASSLNGGKETQYF. The full variable domain, with the rest looked up from reference TRBV7-9 and TRBJ2-5, is DTGVSQNPRHKITKRGQNVTFRCDPISEHNRLYWYRQTLGQGPEFLTYFQNEAQLEKSRLLSDRFSAERPKGSFSTLEIQRTEQGDSAMYLCASSLNGGKETQYFGPGTRLLVL.

The genes are TRBV11-1 and TRBJ2-3, with 10 bases lining up with TRBD2. Germline lookup yields CDR1 SGHAT and CDR2 FQDESV (reference sequence). This CDR3 contains 15 residues. V trimming: 5 bases; J trimming: 0 bases; junction bases outside the gene matches: 2. The CDR3 DNA reads TGTGCCAGCAGCGCAGCGGGGGGGAGCACAGATACGCAGTATTTT. Amino acid sequence: CASSAAGGSTDTQYF. The full variable domain, its missing parts supplied by reference TRBV11-1 and TRBJ2-3, is EAEVAQSPRYKITEKSQAVAFWCDPISGHATLYWYRQILGQGPELLVQFQDESVVDDSQLPKDRFSAERLKGVDSTLKIQPAELGDSAMYLCASSAAGGSTDTQYFGPGTRLTVL.

This chain joins TRBV7-3 and TRBJ2-6, with 8 bases aligning to TRBD2. The germline CDR1 and CDR2 sequences are SGHTA and FQGTGA. The J segment lost 13 bases and the V segment lost 8 bases, leaving 19 bases of the junction unmatched. The CDR3 spans 16 residues. CDR3 sequence: CASGPAGALNEQVLTF. The CDR3 nucleotides read TGTGCCAGCGGACCAGCGGGGGCTTTGAATGAGCAGGTCCTGACTTTC.

A remark on this clonotype: A much larger clone is a single base away; this may be a read error. The chain has TRBV2 and TRBJ2-1; D may be TRBD1 or TRBD2 (5 bases each). Per the germline V gene, CDR1 is SNHLY and CDR2 is FYNNEI. The CDR3 sequence is 15 residues long. CDR3 bases: TGTGCCTGCAGTTACCCAAGGACTGGGGGCAATGAGCAGTTCTTC. This gives the protein CACSYPRTGGNEQFF.

There are many counts of this clonotype. This chain joins TRBV6-6 and TRBJ1-5; D not resolved. This CDR3 is 12 amino acids long. Trimming took off 0 bases at V and 11 bases at J, with 8 bases between the two ends. Germline assignment: CDR1 MNHNY and CDR2 SVGAGI (reference sequence). CDR3 protein: CASSYSMMAQHF. The CDR3 nucleotides read TGTGCCAGCAGTTACTCGATGATGGCCCAGCATTTT.

This sequence joins TRBV20-1 and TRBJ2-3; TRBD1 matches at 10 bases. This CDR3 region has 15 residues. Germline lookup yields CDR1 DFQATT and CDR2 SNEGSKA (reference sequence). Trimming removed 3 bases from V and 5 bases from J; junction bases left unmatched: 8. The CDR3 DNA sequence: TGCAGTGCTAGGGACAGGGGGTCCTACAAAGATACGCAGTATTTT. This sequence encodes CSARDRGSYKDTQYF.

This clonotype was seen at least ten times. The chain carries TRBV7-2 and TRBJ2-1, with unresolved D. This CDR3 has 11 residues. CDR1 is SGHTA and CDR2 is FQGNSA in the germline V gene. With 6 bases removed from V and 3 bases from J, the gap between germline ends came to 3 bases. The CDR3 sequence is CASSFYNEQFF. CDR3 DNA sequence: TGTGCCAGCAGTTTCTACAATGAGCAGTTCTTC.

About this clonotype: One end of the junction does not line up with germline, which may come from a read error. The rearrangement joins TRBV15 to TRBJ2-7; 7 positions agree with TRBD2. The CDR3 totals 14 residues. Germline loops: CDR1 LNHNV, CDR2 YYDKDF (reference sequence). Here the CDR3 reads CATSQGRASYEQYF. CDR3 nucleotides: TGCGCCACCAGCCAAGGGAGGGCGAGCTACGAGCAGTACTTC.

The V call is TRBV2, the J call TRBJ1-6; possible D gene TRBD1, 6 bases. The CDR3 extends over 21 amino acids. CDR1 is SNHLY and CDR2 is FYNNEI in the germline V gene. V lost 3 bases and J 1 base, leaving 25 bases between the germline ends. The CDR3, as DNA: TGTGCCAGCAGTGACTCGAGACGGACAGATGGCTGGCCGTCCTATAATTCACCCCTCCACTTT. Protein sequence: CASSDSRRTDGWPSYNSPLHF.